This T cell receptor (beta chain) was profiled in a study of T cell responses to AZD1222 COVID-19 vaccine. This CDR3 has 15 amino acids. CDR1 and CDR2 (germline): SGHTA, FQGNSA. Losses at the gene ends were 4 bases for V and 10 bases for J; bases not matched to a gene: 11. This clone was observed a handful of times. Profiled with immunoSEQ multiplex PCR; TCRdb holds only in-frame clones, not every one. Of more than 95,000 clones in the sample, less than 90% were seen once. The TCR originated in an adult in good health. This chain connects TRBV7-2 to TRBJ1-4; 8 positions agree with TRBD1. The sample was peripheral blood, taken on day 0 of AZD1222 vaccination. CDR3 in amino acids: CASSSEGQVPRKLFF. In nucleotides, the CDR3 is TGTGCCAGCAGCTCGGAGGGACAGGTCCCCCGAAAACTGTTTTTT. The full variable domain, completed using reference TRBV7-2 and TRBJ1-4, is GAGVSQSPSNKVTEKGKDVELRCDPISGHTALYWYRQSLGQGLEFLIYFQGNSAPDKSGLPSDRFSAERTGGSVSTLTIQRTQQEDSAVYLCASSSEGQVPRKLFFGSGTQLSVL.